This TCR beta chain was found in a study of blood T cell repertoires in COVID-19. Overall study context: From the United States, Italy and Spain came samples of acute and convalescent COVID-19. T cells, B-cell-depleted T cells, or PBMCs supplied cDNA or gDNA.

Sequenced by immunoSEQ multiplex PCR; TCRdb stores in-frame clones only, minus some. This table holds 200,000 to 300,000 clones, roughly 79% found once. This CDR3 is 13 amino acids long. Germline V gene data show CDR1 as SGHKS and CDR2 as YYEKEE (reference sequence). Trimming removed 2 bases at V and 1 base at J, with 6 bases between. The chain combines TRBV5-5 with TRBJ1-1, with D uncertain. Sequencing was carried out using peripheral blood. The origin of this receptor is a woman of 80 years or more with acute or convalescent COVID-19. CDR3 coding DNA: TGTGCCAGCAGCTTCCCAGGGAACACTGAAGCTTTCTTT. This encodes CASSFPGNTEAFF.